Listed here are 17 T cell receptor beta chains from one sample, sequenced in a study of blood T cells in healthy people across ages. With a J-beta primer mix and a sample-barcoded 5' primer, a second PCR ran about 6 to 11 cycles. One entry per CDR3 protein, called by TCRdb with MiXCR from the 5' RACE reads. The sample contains over 450,000 distinct CDR3 sequences, about 25% of which appear only once. This sample was shared with a second study, whose subject was T cells of mothers and their children.

What was sequenced was blood. The source is a boy between 10 and 17 years old in good health.

The V call is TRBV18, the J call TRBJ2-7; a weak D match, TRBD2 (6 bases). V lost 5 bases to trimming and J lost 2 bases, with 13 bases between them. Germline V CDR1 and CDR2: KGHSH, LQKENI. The CDR3 runs to 14 residues. Here the CDR3 reads CASSIPGLTYEQYF. The CDR3 DNA sequence: TGTGCCAGCTCAATCCCGGGACTGACCTACGAGCAGTACTTC.

The rearrangement links TRBV7-8 to TRBJ2-1; 14 nucleotides line up with TRBD2. Germline V gives CDR1 SGHVS, CDR2 FQNEAQ. Germline trimming cut 0 bases from V and 5 bases from J; bases unmatched to any gene: 12. CDR3 length: 20 residues. The CDR3 protein is CASSLAWKSTSGRADNEQFF. The CDR3 DNA reads as TGTGCCAGCAGCTTAGCATGGAAGTCGACTAGCGGGAGGGCCGACAATGAGCAGTTCTTC. Variable domain in full (rest from reference TRBV7-8 and TRBJ2-1): GAGVSQSPRYKVAKRGQDVALRCDPISGHVSLFWYQQALGQGPEFLTYFQNEAQLDKSGLPSDRFFAERPEGSVSTLKIQRTQQEDSAVYLCASSLAWKSTSGRADNEQFFGPGTRLTVL.

This clonotype was seen only a few times. The chain uses TRBV11-2 and TRBJ2-7; D gene ambiguous. V lost 3 bases and J 2 bases, leaving 23 bases between the germline ends. This CDR3 is built from 18 residues. Germline V gene sequence: CDR1 SGHAT, CDR2 FQNNGV. CDR3 amino acids: CASSFVSSESKFAYEQYF. The CDR3 bases are TGTGCCAGCAGCTTTGTGTCGAGTGAGAGTAAGTTCGCCTACGAGCAGTACTTC.

The rearrangement links TRBV7-9 to TRBJ2-7; possibly TRBD1 for D (5 bases). CDR1 and CDR2 (germline): SEHNR, FQNEAQ (reference sequence). The CDR3 spans 14 residues. The V and J ends lost 0 bases and 6 bases respectively, with 12 bases between them. CDR3 region: CASSLAVGPGEQYF. In DNA form, the CDR3 reads TGTGCCAGCAGCTTAGCTGTGGGGCCAGGCGAGCAGTACTTC.

The chain links TRBV29-1 to TRBJ1-4, with a weak D call TRBD1 (6 bases). V lost 7 bases to trimming and J lost 8 bases, with 17 bases between them. The germline V gene encodes CDR1 SQVTM and CDR2 ANQGSEA. CDR3 size: 13 residues. The CDR3 reads CSARQDFQEKLFF. CDR3 DNA: TGCAGCGCTAGACAGGATTTTCAGGAAAAACTGTTTTTT.

This clonotype was seen only a few times. The rearrangement joins TRBV4-1 to TRBJ2-1; 9 bases match TRBD2. The V gene end was trimmed by 3 bases and the J gene end by 5 bases; junction bases not matched to a gene: 11. The CDR3 consists of 17 residues. Germline loops: CDR1 MGHRA, CDR2 YSYEKL. The CDR3 region is CASSHGGGSSGNNEQFF. Here the CDR3 DNA reads TGCGCCAGCAGCCATGGAGGGGGTTCTAGCGGGAACAATGAGCAGTTCTTC.

The table lists this clonotype with a few counts. V and J are TRBV27 and TRBJ2-1; the D gene is possibly TRBD2 (6 bases). Germline assignment: CDR1 MNHEY and CDR2 SMNVEV (reference sequence). V was trimmed by 4 bases and J by 4 bases, leaving 14 bases between them. This CDR3 spans 15 amino acids. The CDR3 DNA sequence: TGTGCCAGCAGTTATAAAACCGGGACTTACAATGAGCAGTTCTTC. Residues: CASSYKTGTYNEQFF.

This chain links TRBV12-3 or TRBV12-4 with TRBJ1-1, with D hard to call. The CDR3 is 13 amino acids. Trimming took 6 bases from V and 3 from J, leaving 11 bases between them. The CDR3 is CASRATGDTEAFF. The CDR3 bases are TGTGCCAGCAGAGCGACCGGAGACACTGAAGCTTTCTTT.

This clonotype appeared a few times. The J gene is TRBJ2-7, the V gene TRBV6-2 or TRBV6-3; the D call may be TRBD1 or TRBD2 (5 bases each). Germline assignment: CDR1 MNHEY and CDR2 SVGEGT. This CDR3 has 15 amino acids. Trimming pared 4 bases from V and 2 bases from J, leaving 15 bases between. The CDR3 here is CASSFSSGATYEQYF. The CDR3 DNA reads TGTGCCAGCAGTTTTTCCTCCGGGGCCACCTACGAGCAGTACTTC.

This clonotype was recorded a few times. The chain's CDR3 is CASSGRTGSAYNEQFF. Here the CDR3 DNA reads TGTGCCAGCAGCGGAAGGACAGGGAGCGCCTACAATGAGCAGTTCTTC. This chain links TRBV7-2 with TRBJ2-1, with 8 bases lining up with TRBD1. CDR3 length equals 16 residues. Germline-derived CDR1 and CDR2 are SGHTA and FQGNSA. Trimming removed 5 bases from V and 2 bases from J; junction bases left unmatched: 8.

The chain carries TRBV28 and TRBJ2-5; D unresolved. V shed 4 bases and J shed 4 bases, with 13 bases lying between them. The CDR3 sequence is 14 residues long. Germline values: CDR1 MDHEN, CDR2 SYDVKM. The CDR3 reads CASSSESSPETQYF. The DNA of the CDR3 is TGTGCCAGCAGTTCAGAATCCAGCCCAGAGACCCAGTACTTC.

The rearrangement joins TRBV7-2 to TRBJ1-5; a weak D match, TRBD1 (6 bases). The germline V gene has CDR1 SGHTA and CDR2 FQGNSA. This CDR3 comprises 16 residues. The ends were cut back, 5 bases at V and 2 bases at J, with 16 bases in the middle. The CDR3 nucleotides read TGTGCCAGCAGCCCGGAGCCGGGGGGCGGCAATCAGCCCCAGCATTTT. Protein product: CASSPEPGGGNQPQHF. Full variable domain (outside the CDR3, taken from reference TRBV7-2 and TRBJ1-5): GAGVSQSPSNKVTEKGKDVELRCDPISGHTALYWYRQSLGQGLEFLIYFQGNSAPDKSGLPSDRFSAERTGGSVSTLTIQRTQQEDSAVYLCASSPEPGGGNQPQHFGDGTRLSIL.

The CDR3 DNA follows: TGCGCCAGCAGCCCGGGGGAGGCTAGAAACACTGAAGCTTTCTTT. It encodes CASSPGEARNTEAFF. This chain joins TRBV4-1 and TRBJ1-1, with D perhaps TRBD1 (5 bases). Looked up from germline, CDR1 is MGHRA and CDR2 is YSYEKL. The CDR3 length is 15 residues. Trimming shortened V by 4 bases and J by 2 bases, and 14 bases separated the two germline ends.

This clonotype was picked up a small number of times. V and J are TRBV28 and TRBJ1-6, with D uncertain. The CDR3 spans 16 residues. Germline loops: CDR1 MDHEN, CDR2 SYDVKM. With 5 bases removed from V and 3 bases from J, the gap between germline ends came to 14 bases. The CDR3 DNA reads as TGTGCCAGCAGTCCCGGTGGACGCGGCTATAATTCACCCCTCCACTTT. It encodes CASSPGGRGYNSPLHF.

This clonotype has only a few counts. This rearrangement joins TRBV7-8 to TRBJ2-5; D remains unclear. Germline V gives CDR1 SGHVS, CDR2 FQNEAQ. This CDR3 comprises 14 residues. V lost 8 bases, J lost 2 bases, and 15 bases lay in between. CDR3 amino acids: CASQIVTQQETQYF. The CDR3 DNA is TGTGCCAGCCAAATCGTAACCCAACAAGAGACCCAGTACTTC.

V usage is TRBV9 and J usage is TRBJ2-5; D not certain. Trimming stripped 0 bases from V and 5 bases from J, with 8 bases between. The CDR3 contains 13 residues. Germline CDR1 SGDLS, CDR2 YYNGEE. In nucleotides, the CDR3 is TGTGCCAGCAGCGTAGTACTGGGGGAGACCCAGTACTTC. It yields the protein CASSVVLGETQYF.

This clonotype showed up just a few times. The rearrangement uses TRBV28 and TRBJ1-1; D perhaps matches TRBD1 (6 bases). Trimming removed 5 bases at V and 5 bases at J, with 12 bases between. The CDR3 consists of 13 residues. The V gene's germline CDR1 is MDHEN and CDR2 SYDVKM. The CDR3 DNA follows: TGTGCCAGCAGTCCATCACAGGGAACTGAAGCTTTCTTT. Translated: CASSPSQGTEAFF. Full variable domain (remainder filled in from reference TRBV28 and TRBJ1-1): DVKVTQSSRYLVKRTGEKVFLECVQDMDHENMFWYRQDPGLGLRLIYFSYDVKMKEKGDIPEGYSVSREKKERFSLILESASTNQTSMYLCASSPSQGTEAFFGQGTRLTVV.